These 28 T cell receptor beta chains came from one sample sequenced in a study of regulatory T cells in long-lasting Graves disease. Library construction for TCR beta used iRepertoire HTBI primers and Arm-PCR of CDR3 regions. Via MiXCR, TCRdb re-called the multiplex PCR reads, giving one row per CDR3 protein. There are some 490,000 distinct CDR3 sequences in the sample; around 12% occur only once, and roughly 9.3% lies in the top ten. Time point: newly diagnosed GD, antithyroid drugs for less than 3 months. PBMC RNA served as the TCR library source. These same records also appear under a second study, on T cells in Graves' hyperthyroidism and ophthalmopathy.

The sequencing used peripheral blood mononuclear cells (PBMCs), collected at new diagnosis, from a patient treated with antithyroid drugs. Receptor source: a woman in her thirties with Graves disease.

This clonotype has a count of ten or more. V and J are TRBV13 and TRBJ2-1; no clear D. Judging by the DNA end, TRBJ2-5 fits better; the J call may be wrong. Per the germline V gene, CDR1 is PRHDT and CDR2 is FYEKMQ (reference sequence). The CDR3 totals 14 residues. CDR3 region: CASSHTGLQETQYF. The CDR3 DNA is TGTGCCAGCAGCCACACCGGGCTTCAAGAGACCCAGTACTTC.

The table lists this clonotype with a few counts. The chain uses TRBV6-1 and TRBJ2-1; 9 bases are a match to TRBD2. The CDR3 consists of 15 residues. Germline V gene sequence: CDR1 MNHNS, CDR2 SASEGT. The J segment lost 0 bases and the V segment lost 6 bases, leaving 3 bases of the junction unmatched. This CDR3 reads CASRDSGGSYNEQFF. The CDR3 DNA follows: TGTGCCAGCAGGGATAGCGGGGGCTCCTACAATGAGCAGTTCTTC.

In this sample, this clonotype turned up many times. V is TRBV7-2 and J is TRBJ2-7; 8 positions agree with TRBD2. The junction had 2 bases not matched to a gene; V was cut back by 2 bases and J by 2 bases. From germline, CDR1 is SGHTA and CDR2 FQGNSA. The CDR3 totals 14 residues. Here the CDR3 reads CASSLTSGPYEQYF. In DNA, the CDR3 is TGTGCCAGCAGCTTAACTAGCGGTCCCTACGAGCAGTACTTC.

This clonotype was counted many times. In DNA, the CDR3 is TGCAGTGCCGATACTAGCGGGAACAATGAGCAGTTCTTC. Amino acids: CSADTSGNNEQFF. V gene TRBV20-1 combines with J gene TRBJ2-1, with TRBD2 matching over 10 bases. This CDR3 is 13 amino acids long. Germline V lookup: CDR1 DFQATT, CDR2 SNEGSKA (reference sequence). The V segment lost 6 bases and the J segment 5 bases; nucleotides outside the gene matches: 4.

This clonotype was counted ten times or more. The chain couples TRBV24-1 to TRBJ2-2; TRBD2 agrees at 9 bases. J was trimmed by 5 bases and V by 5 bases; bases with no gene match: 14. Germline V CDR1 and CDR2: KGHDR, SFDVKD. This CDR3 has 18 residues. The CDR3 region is CATSASSGLAGWTGELFF. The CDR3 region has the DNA TGTGCCACCAGTGCATCGAGCGGGCTAGCGGGATGGACCGGGGAGCTGTTTTTT.

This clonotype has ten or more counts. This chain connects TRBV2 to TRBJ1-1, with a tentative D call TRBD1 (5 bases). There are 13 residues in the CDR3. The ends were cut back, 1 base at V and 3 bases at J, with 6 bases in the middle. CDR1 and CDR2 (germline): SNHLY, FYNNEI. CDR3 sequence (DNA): TGTGCCAGCAGTGAAGGGGGCTACACTGAAGCTTTCTTT. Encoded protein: CASSEGGYTEAFF.

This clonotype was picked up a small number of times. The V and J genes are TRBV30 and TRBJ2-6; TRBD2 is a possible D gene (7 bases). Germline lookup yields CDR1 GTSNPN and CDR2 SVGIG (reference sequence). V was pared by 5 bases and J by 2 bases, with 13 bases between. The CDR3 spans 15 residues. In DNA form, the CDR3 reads TGTGCCTGGGGTACAGGGACTACTGGGGCCAACGTCCTGACTTTC. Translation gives CAWGTGTTGANVLTF.

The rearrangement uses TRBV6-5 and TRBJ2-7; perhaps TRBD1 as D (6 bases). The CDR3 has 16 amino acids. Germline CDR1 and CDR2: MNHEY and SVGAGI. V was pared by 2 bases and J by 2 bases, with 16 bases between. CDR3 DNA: TGTGCCAGCAGTTACAAACAAGGGGGTCTGACCTACGAGCAGTACTTC. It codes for CASSYKQGGLTYEQYF.

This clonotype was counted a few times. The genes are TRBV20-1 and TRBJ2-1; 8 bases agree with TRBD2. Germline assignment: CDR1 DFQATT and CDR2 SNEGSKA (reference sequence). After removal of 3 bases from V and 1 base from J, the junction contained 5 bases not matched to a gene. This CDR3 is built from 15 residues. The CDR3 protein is CSARTSEPSYNEQFF. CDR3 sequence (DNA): TGCAGTGCTAGGACTAGCGAACCTTCCTACAATGAGCAGTTCTTC.

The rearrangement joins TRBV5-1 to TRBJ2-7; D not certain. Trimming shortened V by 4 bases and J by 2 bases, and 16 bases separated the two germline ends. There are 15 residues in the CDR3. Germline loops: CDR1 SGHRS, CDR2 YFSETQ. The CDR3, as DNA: TGCGCCAGCAGCCTGTGGCCGGACGGAACCTACGAGCAGTACTTC. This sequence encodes CASSLWPDGTYEQYF.

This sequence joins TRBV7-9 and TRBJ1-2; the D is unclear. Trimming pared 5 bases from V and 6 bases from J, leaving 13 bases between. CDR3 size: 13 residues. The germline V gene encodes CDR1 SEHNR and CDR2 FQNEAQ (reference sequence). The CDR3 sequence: CASSPTDTDGYTF. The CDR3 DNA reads TGTGCCAGCAGCCCTACAGATACCGATGGCTACACCTTC.

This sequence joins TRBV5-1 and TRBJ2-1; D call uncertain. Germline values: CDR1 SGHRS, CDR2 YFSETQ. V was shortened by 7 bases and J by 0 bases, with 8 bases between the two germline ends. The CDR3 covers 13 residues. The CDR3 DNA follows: TGCGCCAGCCGGTCCAGCTCCTACAATGAGCAGTTCTTC. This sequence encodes CASRSSSYNEQFF.

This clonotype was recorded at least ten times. The chain's CDR3 is CSARRSEGDTQYF. As DNA, the CDR3 is TGCAGCGCGCGGAGGTCCGAAGGAGATACGCAGTATTTT. This chain connects TRBV29-1 to TRBJ2-3; D might be TRBD2 (5 bases). V lost 7 bases and J lost 5, with 16 bases in between. Germline V gives CDR1 SQVTM, CDR2 ANQGSEA. CDR3 length: 13 amino acids.

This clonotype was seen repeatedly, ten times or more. CDR3 sequence: CASSFDRDNEQFF. The CDR3 DNA reads TGTGCCAGCAGTTTCGACAGGGACAATGAGCAGTTCTTC. The chain has TRBV7-3 and TRBJ2-1, with 7 bases fitting TRBD1. Germline-derived CDR1 and CDR2 are SGHTA and FQGTGA. The junction had 4 bases not matched to a gene; V was cut back by 6 bases and J by 5 bases. There are 13 residues in the CDR3.

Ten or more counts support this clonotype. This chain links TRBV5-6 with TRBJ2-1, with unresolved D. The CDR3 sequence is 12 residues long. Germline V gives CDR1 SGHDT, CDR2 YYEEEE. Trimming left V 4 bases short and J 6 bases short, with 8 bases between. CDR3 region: CASSAQINEQFF. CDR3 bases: TGTGCCAGCAGCGCGCAGATCAATGAGCAGTTCTTC.

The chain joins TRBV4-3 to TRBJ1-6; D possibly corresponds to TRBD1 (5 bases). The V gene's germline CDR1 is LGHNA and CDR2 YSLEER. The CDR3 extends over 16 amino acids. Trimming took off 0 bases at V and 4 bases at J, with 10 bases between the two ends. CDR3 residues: CASSQDVGPYNSPLHF. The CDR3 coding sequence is TGCGCCAGCAGCCAAGATGTGGGACCTTATAATTCACCCCTCCACTTT.

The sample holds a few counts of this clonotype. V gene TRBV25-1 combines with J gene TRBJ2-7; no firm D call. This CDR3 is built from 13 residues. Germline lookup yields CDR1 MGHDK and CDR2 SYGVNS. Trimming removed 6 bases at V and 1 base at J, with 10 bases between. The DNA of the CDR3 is TGTGCCAGCAGGCCGCCCCCTTCCTACGAGCAGTACTTC. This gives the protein CASRPPPSYEQYF.

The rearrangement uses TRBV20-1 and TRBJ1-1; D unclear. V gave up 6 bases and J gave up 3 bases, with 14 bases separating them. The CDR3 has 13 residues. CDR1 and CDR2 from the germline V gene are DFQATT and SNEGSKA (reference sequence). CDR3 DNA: TGCAGTGCCAGCCCGGGATTTTACACTGAAGCTTTCTTT. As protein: CSASPGFYTEAFF.

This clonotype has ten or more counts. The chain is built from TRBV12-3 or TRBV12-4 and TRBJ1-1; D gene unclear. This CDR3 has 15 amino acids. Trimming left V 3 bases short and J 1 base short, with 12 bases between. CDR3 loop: CASSLRGPGNTEAFF. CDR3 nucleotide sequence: TGTGCCAGCAGTTTGAGAGGGCCGGGGAACACTGAAGCTTTCTTT.

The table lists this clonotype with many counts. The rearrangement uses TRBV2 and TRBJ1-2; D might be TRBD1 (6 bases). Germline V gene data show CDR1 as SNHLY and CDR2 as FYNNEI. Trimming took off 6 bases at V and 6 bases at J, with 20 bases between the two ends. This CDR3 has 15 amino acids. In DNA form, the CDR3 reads TGTGCCAGCAGAGGACAGATACTAAGGGGTGATGGCTACACCTTC. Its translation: CASRGQILRGDGYTF.

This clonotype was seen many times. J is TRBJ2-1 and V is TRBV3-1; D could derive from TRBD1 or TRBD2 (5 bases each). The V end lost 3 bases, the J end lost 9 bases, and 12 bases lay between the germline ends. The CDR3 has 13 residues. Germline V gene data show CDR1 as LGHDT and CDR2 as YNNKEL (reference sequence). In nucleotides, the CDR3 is TGTGCCAGCAGCCAGACCCCAGGGAGTGAGCAGTTCTTC. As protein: CASSQTPGSEQFF.

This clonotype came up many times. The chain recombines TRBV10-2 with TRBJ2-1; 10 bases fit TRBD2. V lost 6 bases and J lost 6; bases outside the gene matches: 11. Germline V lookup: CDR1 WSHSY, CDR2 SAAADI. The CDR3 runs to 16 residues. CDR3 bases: TGCGCCAGCAGCGAGCTAAGCGGGAGGGCCTTCAATGAGCAGTTCTTC. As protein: CASSELSGRAFNEQFF.

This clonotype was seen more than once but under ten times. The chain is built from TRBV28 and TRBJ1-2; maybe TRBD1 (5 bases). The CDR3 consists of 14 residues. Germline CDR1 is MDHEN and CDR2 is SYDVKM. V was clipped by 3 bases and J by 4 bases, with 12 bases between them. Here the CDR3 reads CASSFSGSLYGYTF. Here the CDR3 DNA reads TGTGCCAGCAGTTTTTCAGGGTCCCTCTATGGCTACACCTTC.

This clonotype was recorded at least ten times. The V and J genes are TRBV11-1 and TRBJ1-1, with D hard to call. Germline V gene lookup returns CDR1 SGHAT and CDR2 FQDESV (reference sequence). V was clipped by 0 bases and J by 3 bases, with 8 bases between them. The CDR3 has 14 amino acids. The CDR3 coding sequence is TGTGCCAGCAGCTTAGCGCGTTATGACACTGAAGCTTTCTTT. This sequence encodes CASSLARYDTEAFF.

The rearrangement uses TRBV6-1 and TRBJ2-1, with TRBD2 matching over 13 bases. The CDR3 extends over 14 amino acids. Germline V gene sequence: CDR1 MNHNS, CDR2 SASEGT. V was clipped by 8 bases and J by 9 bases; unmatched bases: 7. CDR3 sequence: CASGGTSGMGEQFF. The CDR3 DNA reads TGTGCCAGCGGGGGGACTAGCGGGATGGGTGAGCAGTTCTTC.

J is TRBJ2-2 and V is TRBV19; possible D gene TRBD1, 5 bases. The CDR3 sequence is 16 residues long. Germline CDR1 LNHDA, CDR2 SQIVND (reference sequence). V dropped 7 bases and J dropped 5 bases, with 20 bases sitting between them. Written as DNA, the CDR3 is TGTGCCAGTACCGCCGGTGGGGCGCGGCGAACCGGGGAGCTGTTTTTT. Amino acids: CASTAGGARRTGELFF.

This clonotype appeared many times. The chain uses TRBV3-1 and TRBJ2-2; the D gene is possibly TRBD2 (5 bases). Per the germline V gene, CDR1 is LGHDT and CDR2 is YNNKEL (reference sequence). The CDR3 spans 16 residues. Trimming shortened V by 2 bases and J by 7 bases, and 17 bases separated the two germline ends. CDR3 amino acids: CASSQYLAGSGGELFF. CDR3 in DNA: TGTGCCAGCAGCCAATACCTAGCCGGGTCTGGCGGGGAGCTGTTTTTT.

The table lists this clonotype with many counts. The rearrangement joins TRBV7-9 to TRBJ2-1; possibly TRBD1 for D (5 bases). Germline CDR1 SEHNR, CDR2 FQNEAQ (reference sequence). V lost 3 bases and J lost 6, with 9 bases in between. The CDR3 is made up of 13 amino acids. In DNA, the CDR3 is TGTGCCAGCAGCTTGTGGACACCCAATGAGCAGTTCTTC. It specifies CASSLWTPNEQFF.